This T cell receptor (beta chain) originates from a study of shared clonotypes between healthy human individuals. Across the whole study: Per donor, three plates held CD4 naive cells, three held CD4 memory, two held CD8 naive and one held CD8 memory. Findings of the study overall: Clonotype sharing across a few donors was observed for around 5% of naive CD4 clonotypes.

The method was immunoSEQ multiplex PCR; TCRdb's version includes in-frame clones alone and lacks a portion of them. In the table there are about 2,500,000 clones, approximately 94% of which are singletons. This clone was counted only a few times. Its antigen is unknown. The germline V gene encodes CDR1 SGHNT and CDR2 YYREEE (reference sequence). The CDR3 runs to 19 residues. After removal of 3 bases from V and 0 bases from J, the junction contained 14 bases not matched to a gene. The TCR comes from a young man in good health. The chain combines TRBV5-4 with TRBJ2-1, with 8 bases that match TRBD1. The sequenced sample consisted of naive CD4+ T cells sorted from blood. Subset given: CD45RA+ positively selected. DNA of the CDR3: TGTGCCAGCAGCTCCTCCGGACAGGGTCGAACTAGCTCCTACAATGAGCAGTTCTTC. It is translated as CASSSSGQGRTSSYNEQFF.